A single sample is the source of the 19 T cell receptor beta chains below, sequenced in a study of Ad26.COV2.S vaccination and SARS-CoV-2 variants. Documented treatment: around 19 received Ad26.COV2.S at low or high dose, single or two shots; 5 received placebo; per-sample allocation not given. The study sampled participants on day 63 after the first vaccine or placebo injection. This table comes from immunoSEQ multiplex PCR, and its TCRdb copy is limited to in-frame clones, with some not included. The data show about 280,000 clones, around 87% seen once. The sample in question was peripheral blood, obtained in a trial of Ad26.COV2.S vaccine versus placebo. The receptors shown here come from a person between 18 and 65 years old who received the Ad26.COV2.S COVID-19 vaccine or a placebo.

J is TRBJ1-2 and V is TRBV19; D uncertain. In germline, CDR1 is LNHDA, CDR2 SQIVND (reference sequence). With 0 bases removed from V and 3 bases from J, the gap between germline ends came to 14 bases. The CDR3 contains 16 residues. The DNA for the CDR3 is TGTGCCAGTAGTATAGATTATGGGCGCCGGGACTATGGCTACACCTTC. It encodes CASSIDYGRRDYGYTF.

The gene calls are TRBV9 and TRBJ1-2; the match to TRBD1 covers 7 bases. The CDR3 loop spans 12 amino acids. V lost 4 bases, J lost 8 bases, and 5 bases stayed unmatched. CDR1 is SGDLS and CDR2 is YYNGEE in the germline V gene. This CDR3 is CASSPTGLGYTF. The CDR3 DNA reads TGTGCCAGCAGCCCGACAGGGCTGGGCTACACCTTC.

The CDR3 sequence: CASSARDSNTDTQYF. The DNA of the CDR3 is TGTGCCAGCAGCGCCCGGGACAGCAACACAGATACGCAGTATTTT. V usage is TRBV6-2 or TRBV6-3 and J usage is TRBJ2-3; 7 bases align to TRBD1. CDR1 is MNHEY and CDR2 is SVGEGT in the germline V gene. J was trimmed by 2 bases and V by 6 bases; bases with no gene match: 8. The CDR3 has 15 residues.

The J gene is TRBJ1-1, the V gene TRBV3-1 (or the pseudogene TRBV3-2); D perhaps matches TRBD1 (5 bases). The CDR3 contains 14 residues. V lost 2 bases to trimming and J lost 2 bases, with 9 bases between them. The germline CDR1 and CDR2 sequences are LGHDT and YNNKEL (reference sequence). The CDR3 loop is CASSQSGANTEAFF. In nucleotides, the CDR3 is TGTGCCAGCAGCCAATCCGGGGCTAACACTGAAGCTTTCTTT.

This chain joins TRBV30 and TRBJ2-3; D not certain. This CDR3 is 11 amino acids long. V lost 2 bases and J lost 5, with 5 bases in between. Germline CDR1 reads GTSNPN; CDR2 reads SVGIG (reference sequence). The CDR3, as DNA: TGTGCCTGGAGTATTCAAGATACGCAGTATTTT. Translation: CAWSIQDTQYF. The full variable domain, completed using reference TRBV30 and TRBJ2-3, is SQTIHQWPATLVQPVGSPLSLECTVEGTSNPNLYWYRQAAGRGLQLLFYSVGIGQISSEVPQNLSASRPQDRQFILSSKKLLLSDSGFYLCAWSIQDTQYFGPGTRLTVL.

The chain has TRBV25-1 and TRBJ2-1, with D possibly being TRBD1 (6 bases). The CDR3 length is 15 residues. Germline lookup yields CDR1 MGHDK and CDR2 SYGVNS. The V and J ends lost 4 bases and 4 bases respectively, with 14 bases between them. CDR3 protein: CASSGAGTLYNEQFF. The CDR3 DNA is TGTGCCAGCAGTGGCGCCGGGACACTTTACAATGAGCAGTTCTTC. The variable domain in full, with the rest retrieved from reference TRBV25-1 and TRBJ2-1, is EADIYQTPRYLVIGTGKKITLECSQTMGHDKMYWYQQDPGMELHLIHYSYGVNSTEKGDLSSESTVSRIRTEHFPLTLESARPSHTSQYLCASSGAGTLYNEQFFGPGTRLTVL.

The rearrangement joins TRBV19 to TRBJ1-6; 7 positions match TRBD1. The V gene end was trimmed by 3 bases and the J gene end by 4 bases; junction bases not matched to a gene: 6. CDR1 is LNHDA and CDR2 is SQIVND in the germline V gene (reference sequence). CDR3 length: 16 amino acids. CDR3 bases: TGTGCCAGTAGTATTAGCGGGACAGCTTATAATTCACCCCTCCACTTT. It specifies CASSISGTAYNSPLHF.

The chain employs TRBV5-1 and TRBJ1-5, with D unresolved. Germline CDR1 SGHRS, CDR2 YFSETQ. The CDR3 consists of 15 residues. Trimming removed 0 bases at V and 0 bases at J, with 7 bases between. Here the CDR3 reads CASSLGVGSNQPQHF. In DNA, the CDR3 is TGCGCCAGCAGCTTGGGGGTTGGTAGCAATCAGCCCCAGCATTTT.

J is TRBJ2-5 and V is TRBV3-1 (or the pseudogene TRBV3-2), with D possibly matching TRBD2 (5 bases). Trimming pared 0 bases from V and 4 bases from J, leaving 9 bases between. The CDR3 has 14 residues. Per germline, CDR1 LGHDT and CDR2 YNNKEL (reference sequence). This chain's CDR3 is CASSQDTRGETQYF. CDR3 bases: TGTGCCAGCAGCCAAGATACTAGAGGAGAGACCCAGTACTTC.

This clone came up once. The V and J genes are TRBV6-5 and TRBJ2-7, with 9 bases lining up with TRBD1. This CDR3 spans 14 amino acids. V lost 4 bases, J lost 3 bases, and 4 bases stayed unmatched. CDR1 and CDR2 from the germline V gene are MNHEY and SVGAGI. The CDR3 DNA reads TGTGCCAGCAGTTCGACAGGGGGTAGCTACGAGCAGTACTTC. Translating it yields CASSSTGGSYEQYF.

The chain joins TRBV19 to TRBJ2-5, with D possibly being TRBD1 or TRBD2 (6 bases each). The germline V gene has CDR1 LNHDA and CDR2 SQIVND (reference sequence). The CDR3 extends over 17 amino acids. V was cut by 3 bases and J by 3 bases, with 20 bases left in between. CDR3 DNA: TGTGCCAGTAGTATTTTCTGGGGGGCGCTCGGTAAAGAGACCCAGTACTTC. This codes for CASSIFWGALGKETQYF.

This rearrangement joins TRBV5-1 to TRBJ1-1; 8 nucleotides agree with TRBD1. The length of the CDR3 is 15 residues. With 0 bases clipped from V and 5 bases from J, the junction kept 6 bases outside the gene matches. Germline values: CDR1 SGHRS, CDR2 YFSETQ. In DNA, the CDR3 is TGCGCCAGCAGCTTGGTGGACAGGGAAGCTACTGAAGCTTTCTTT. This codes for CASSLVDREATEAFF.

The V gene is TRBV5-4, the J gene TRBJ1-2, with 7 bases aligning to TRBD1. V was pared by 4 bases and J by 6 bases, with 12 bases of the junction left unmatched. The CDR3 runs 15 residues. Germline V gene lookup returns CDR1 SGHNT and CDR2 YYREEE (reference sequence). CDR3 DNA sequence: TGTGCCAGCAGCCCCCCGGGACAGAGGGTCGATGGCTACACCTTC. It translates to CASSPPGQRVDGYTF.

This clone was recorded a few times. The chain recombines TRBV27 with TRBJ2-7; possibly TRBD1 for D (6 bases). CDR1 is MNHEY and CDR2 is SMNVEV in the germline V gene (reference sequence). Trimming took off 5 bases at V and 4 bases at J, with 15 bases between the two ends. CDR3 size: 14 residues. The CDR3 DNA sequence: TGTGCCAGCAGTCCAACCAGGGGAATGTACGAGCAGTACTTC. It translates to CASSPTRGMYEQYF.

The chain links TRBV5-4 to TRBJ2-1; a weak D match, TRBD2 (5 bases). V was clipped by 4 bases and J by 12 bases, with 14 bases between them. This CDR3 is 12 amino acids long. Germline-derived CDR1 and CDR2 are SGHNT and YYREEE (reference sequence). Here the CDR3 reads CASSNARERQFF. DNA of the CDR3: TGTGCCAGCAGCAACGCCCGGGAACGGCAGTTCTTC.

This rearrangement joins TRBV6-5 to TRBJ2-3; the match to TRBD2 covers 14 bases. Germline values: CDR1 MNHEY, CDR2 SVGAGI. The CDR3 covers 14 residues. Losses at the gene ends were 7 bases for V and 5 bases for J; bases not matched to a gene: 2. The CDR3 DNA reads TGTGCCAGCACCGGGACTAGCGGGGGAGATACGCAGTATTTT. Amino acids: CASTGTSGGDTQYF.

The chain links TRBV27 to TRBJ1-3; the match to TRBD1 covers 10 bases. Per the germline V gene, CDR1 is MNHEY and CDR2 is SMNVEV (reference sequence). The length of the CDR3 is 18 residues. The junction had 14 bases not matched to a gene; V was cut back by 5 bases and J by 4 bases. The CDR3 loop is CASSPIPLDRGQGNTIYF. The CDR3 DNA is TGTGCCAGCAGTCCTATCCCCCTCGACAGGGGGCAAGGAAACACCATATATTTT.

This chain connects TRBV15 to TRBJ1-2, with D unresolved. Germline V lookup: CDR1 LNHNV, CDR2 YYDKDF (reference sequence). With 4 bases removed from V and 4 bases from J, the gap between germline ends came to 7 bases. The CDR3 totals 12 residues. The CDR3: CATSTDIYGYTF. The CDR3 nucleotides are TGTGCCACCAGCACTGATATCTATGGCTACACCTTC.

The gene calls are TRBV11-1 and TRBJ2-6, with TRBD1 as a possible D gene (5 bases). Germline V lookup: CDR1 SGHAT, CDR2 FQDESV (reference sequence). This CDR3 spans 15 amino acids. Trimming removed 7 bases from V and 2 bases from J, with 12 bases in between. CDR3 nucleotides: TGTGCCAGCACCAAGGGCAGGGCTGGGGCCAACGTCCTGACTTTC. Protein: CASTKGRAGANVLTF.